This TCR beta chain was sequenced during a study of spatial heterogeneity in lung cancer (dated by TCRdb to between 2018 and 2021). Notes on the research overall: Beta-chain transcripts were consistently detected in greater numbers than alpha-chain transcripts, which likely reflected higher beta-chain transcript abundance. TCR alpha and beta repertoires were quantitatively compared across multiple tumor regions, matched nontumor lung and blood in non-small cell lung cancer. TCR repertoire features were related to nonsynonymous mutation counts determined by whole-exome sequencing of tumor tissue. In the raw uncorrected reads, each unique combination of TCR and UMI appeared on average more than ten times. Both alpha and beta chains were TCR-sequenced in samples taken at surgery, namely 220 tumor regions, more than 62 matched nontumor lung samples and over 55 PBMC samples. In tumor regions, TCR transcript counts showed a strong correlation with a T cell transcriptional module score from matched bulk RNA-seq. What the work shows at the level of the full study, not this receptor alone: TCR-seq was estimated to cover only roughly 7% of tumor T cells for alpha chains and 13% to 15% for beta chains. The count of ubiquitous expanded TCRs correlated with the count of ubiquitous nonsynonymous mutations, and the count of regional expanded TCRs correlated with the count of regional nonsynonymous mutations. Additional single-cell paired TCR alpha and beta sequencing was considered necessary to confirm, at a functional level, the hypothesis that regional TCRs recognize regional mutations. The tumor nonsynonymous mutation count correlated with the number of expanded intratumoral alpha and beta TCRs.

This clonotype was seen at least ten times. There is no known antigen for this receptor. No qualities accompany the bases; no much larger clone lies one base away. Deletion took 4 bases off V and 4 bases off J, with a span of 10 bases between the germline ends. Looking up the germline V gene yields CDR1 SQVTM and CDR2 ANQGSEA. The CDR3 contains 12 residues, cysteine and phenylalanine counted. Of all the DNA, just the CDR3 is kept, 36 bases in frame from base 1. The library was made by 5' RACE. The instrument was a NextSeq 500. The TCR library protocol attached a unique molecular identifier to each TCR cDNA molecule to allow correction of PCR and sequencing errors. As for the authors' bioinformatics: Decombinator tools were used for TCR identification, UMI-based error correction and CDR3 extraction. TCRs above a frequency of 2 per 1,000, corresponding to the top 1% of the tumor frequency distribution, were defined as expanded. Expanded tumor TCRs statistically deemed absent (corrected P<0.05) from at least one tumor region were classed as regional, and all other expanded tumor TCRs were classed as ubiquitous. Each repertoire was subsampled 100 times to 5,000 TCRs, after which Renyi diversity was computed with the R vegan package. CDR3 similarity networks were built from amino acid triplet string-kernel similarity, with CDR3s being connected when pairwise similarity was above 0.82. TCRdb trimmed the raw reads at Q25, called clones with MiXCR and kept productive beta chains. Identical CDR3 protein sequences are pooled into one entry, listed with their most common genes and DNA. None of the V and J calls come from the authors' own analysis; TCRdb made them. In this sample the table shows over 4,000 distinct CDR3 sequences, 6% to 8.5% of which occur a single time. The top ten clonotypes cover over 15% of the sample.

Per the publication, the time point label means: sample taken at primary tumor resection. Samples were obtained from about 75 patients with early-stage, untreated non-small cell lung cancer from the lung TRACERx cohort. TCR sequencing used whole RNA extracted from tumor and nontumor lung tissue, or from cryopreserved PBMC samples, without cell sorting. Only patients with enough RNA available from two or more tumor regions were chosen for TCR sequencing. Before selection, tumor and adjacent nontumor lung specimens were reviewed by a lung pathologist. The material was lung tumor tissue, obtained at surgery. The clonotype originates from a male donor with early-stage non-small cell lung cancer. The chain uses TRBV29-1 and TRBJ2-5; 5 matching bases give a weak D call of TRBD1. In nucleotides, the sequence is TGCAGCGTTGGTTATAGGGGAGAGACCCAGTACTTC. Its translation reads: CSVGYRGETQYF.